This TCR beta chain appears in the sequencing data of a study of cytomegalovirus exposure and HLA in healthy donors. This clone was recorded once. What it binds is unknown. Overall study results and limits: In vitro checks showed that three CMV-associated chains really do target CMV antigens.

The trim removed 5 bases at V and 1 base at J, leaving 10 bases unmatched. Germline V gene lookup returns CDR1 SEHNR and CDR2 FQNEAQ (reference sequence). This CDR3 has 16 amino acids. The PCR was carried out with 60 Vbeta primers and 13 Jbeta primers. Method: immunoSEQ multiplex PCR; TCRdb's copy keeps in-frame clones and lacks some. This sample has approximately 110,000 clones, with 74% found just once. The sequencing sample was made of PBMCs. This rearrangement joins TRBV7-9 to TRBJ2-7, with 8 bases that match TRBD2. This sequence was found in a woman in her forties or fifties in good health and CMV-seropositive. The CDR3 loop reads CASSRSTSATSYEQYF. In DNA, the CDR3 is TGTGCCAGCAGCCGTTCGACTAGCGCTACTTCCTACGAGCAGTACTTC.